Below, 22 T cell receptor beta chains from the same sample are listed, as sequenced in a study of vaccination and CD4 T cells after COVID-19. The Oncomine TCR Beta short-read assay was what sequenced the DNA obtained from cultured CD4+ T cells. TCRdb called the PCR reads again in MiXCR, with one record for every CDR3 protein. The sample holds 9,000 to 10,000 distinct CDR3 sequences; around 37% are singletons and the top ten take about a sixth. These receptors' antigens are unknown. Treatment meaning: approximately nine-day PBMC culture with coronavirus spike peptide pools or control peptides (ViraFEST assay). Sequencing input: CD4+ T cells from blood, cultured in vitro. These receptors were obtained from a human donor who had recovered from COVID-19.

This clonotype turned up a few times. The rearrangement links TRBV20-1 to TRBJ2-3; 8 bases map to TRBD2. Germline trimming cut 3 bases from V and 0 bases from J; bases unmatched to any gene: 8. The CDR3 extends over 16 amino acids. Germline CDR1 DFQATT, CDR2 SNEGSKA (reference sequence). For the CDR3, the DNA is TGCAGTGCTAGCTCCGGACTAGCCGCTAGCACAGATACGCAGTATTTT. This sequence encodes CSASSGLAASTDTQYF.

The V and J genes are TRBV7-2 and TRBJ1-1, with TRBD1 identical over 8 bases. From germline, CDR1 is SGHTA and CDR2 FQGNSA. There are 14 residues in the CDR3. The V and J ends lost 5 bases and 5 bases, in that order; junction bases with no gene match: 7. As DNA, the CDR3 is TGTGCCAGCAGCCCGGGACAGGTTCATACTGAAGCTTTCTTT. Its translation is CASSPGQVHTEAFF.

The genes are TRBV10-3 and TRBJ1-1, with 9 bases that match TRBD1. In germline, CDR1 is ENHRY, CDR2 SYGVKD. Germline trimming cut 6 bases from V and 5 bases from J; bases unmatched to any gene: 10. This CDR3 region has 15 residues. The CDR3 loop reads CAIRPGQGVGTEAFF. CDR3 sequence (DNA): TGTGCCATCAGGCCGGGACAGGGAGTAGGTACTGAAGCTTTCTTT.

This clonotype was seen only a few times. J is TRBJ1-2 and V is TRBV2; D might be TRBD1 (5 bases). The V end was cut by 8 bases, the J end by 6 bases, with 10 bases between. Germline V lookup: CDR1 SNHLY, CDR2 FYNNEI. CDR3 length: 11 amino acids. The CDR3 sequence is CASGRVDGYTF. The CDR3 DNA reads as TGTGCCAGCGGCAGGGTAGATGGCTACACCTTC.

The genes are TRBV6-1 and TRBJ2-3; D is undetermined. CDR1 MNHNS and CDR2 SASEGT come from the germline V gene. The CDR3 has 15 residues. V was trimmed by 6 bases and J by 1 base, leaving 14 bases between them. CDR3 nucleotide sequence: TGTGCCAGCAGAGACCGTCACACAGGCACAGATACGCAGTATTTT. This translates into CASRDRHTGTDTQYF.

This sequence joins TRBV20-1 and TRBJ2-5; 7 nucleotides match TRBD1. V shed 2 bases and J 2 bases; nucleotides not matched to a gene: 8. The CDR3 covers 15 residues. CDR1 is DFQATT and CDR2 is SNEGSKA in the germline V gene (reference sequence). CDR3 region: CSARSPQGKQETQYF. The CDR3 nucleotides read TGCAGTGCTAGAAGCCCACAGGGGAAGCAAGAGACCCAGTACTTC.

This chain uses TRBV4-3 with TRBJ1-3; tentative D call: TRBD1 (6 bases). V lost 0 bases and J lost 2, with 11 bases in between. Germline CDR1 reads LGHNA; CDR2 reads YSLEER. The CDR3 covers 16 residues. The CDR3 DNA follows: TGCGCCAGCAGCCAAGATCCGGGGGGCACTGGAAACACCATATATTTT. Encoded protein: CASSQDPGGTGNTIYF.

J is TRBJ1-1 and V is TRBV7-9; tentatively, D is TRBD1 (5 bases). V was pared by 4 bases and J by 1 base, with 13 bases between. CDR3 length equals 15 residues. The germline gives CDR1 SEHNR, CDR2 FQNEAQ (reference sequence). In DNA form, the CDR3 reads TGTGCCAGCAGCTCTGAGGGACGGAAGAACACTGAAGCTTTCTTT. It translates to CASSSEGRKNTEAFF.

The CDR3 here is CASSPRQGVVKNIQYF. CDR3 nucleotides: TGTGCCAGCTCACCAAGACAGGGGGTTGTCAAAAACATTCAGTACTTC. The chain uses TRBV18 and TRBJ2-4; 9 bases map to TRBD1. The CDR3 runs 16 residues. After removal of 2 bases from V and 3 bases from J, the junction contained 5 bases not matched to a gene. From germline, CDR1 is KGHSH and CDR2 LQKENI.

The J gene is TRBJ1-3, the V gene TRBV2; D not certain. There are 12 residues in the CDR3. Germline lookup yields CDR1 SNHLY and CDR2 FYNNEI. Trimming shortened V by 6 bases and J by 1 base, and 4 bases separated the two germline ends. The CDR3 reads CASRESGNTIYF. The CDR3 DNA is TGTGCCAGCAGGGAGTCTGGAAACACCATATATTTT.

This clonotype was counted only a few times. The chain joins TRBV15 to TRBJ1-1; 7 nucleotides agree with TRBD1. Per the germline V gene, CDR1 is LNHNV and CDR2 is YYDKDF (reference sequence). The CDR3 consists of 15 residues. V was pared by 1 base and J by 6 bases, with 8 bases of the junction left unmatched. CDR3 sequence reads: CATSRGDAGGAEAFF. DNA of the CDR3: TGTGCCACCAGCAGAGGCGACGCAGGGGGGGCTGAAGCTTTCTTT.

J is TRBJ1-5 and V is TRBV6-5; 7 positions agree with TRBD1. Germline-derived CDR1 and CDR2 are MNHEY and SVGAGI. The V gene end was trimmed by 2 bases and the J gene end by 5 bases; junction bases not matched to a gene: 6. There are 15 residues in the CDR3. CDR3 nucleotide sequence: TGTGCCAGCAGTTACACCGGGACAGAGTATCAGCCCCAGCATTTT. Protein: CASSYTGTEYQPQHF.

This clonotype was seen a handful of times. V is TRBV12-3 or TRBV12-4 and J is TRBJ2-7, with unresolved D. Trimming cost V 0 bases and J 4 bases, with 4 bases left between them. The CDR3 contains 12 residues. This CDR3 is CASSLARYEQYF. CDR3 nucleotides: TGTGCCAGCAGTTTAGCCAGATACGAGCAGTACTTC.

The chain is built from TRBV12-3 or TRBV12-4 and TRBJ2-3; unclear D gene. The germline V and J ends were trimmed by 6 bases and 2 bases, with 6 bases remaining between them. This CDR3 region has 12 residues. This CDR3 is CASRRVTDTQYF. CDR3 nucleotide sequence: TGTGCCAGCAGGCGTGTCACAGATACGCAGTATTTT.

There are a few counts of this clonotype. CDR3 sequence: CASSPDRSRSGANVLTF. In DNA, the CDR3 is TGTGCCAGCAGCCCGGACAGGTCGCGCTCTGGGGCCAACGTCCTGACTTTC. The gene calls are TRBV7-9 and TRBJ2-6; 7 positions match TRBD1. Germline CDR1 and CDR2: SEHNR and FQNEAQ (reference sequence). The CDR3 has 17 amino acids. V dropped 5 bases and J dropped 0; count of bases not matched to a gene: 7.

The CDR3 coding sequence is TGTGCCAGTAGTTCCCTAGACAGGGGATACATTCAGTACTTC. Its translation is CASSSLDRGYIQYF. The chain is built from TRBV19 and TRBJ2-4; 8 bases map to TRBD1. V was clipped by 5 bases and J by 8 bases; unmatched bases: 8. Germline CDR1 and CDR2: LNHDA and SQIVND (reference sequence). This CDR3 is 14 amino acids long.

The V gene is TRBV29-1, the J gene TRBJ1-1; D unresolved. The V end was cut by 4 bases, the J end by 1 base, with 7 bases between. The CDR3 spans 12 residues. Per the germline V gene, CDR1 is SQVTM and CDR2 is ANQGSEA. The CDR3 coding sequence is TGCAGCGTTGGAGGAGAGAACACTGAAGCTTTCTTT. Protein: CSVGGENTEAFF.

This clonotype has more than one count but fewer than ten. This rearrangement joins TRBV20-1 to TRBJ2-3; D possibly corresponds to TRBD2 (7 bases). With 6 bases removed from V and 6 bases from J, the gap between germline ends came to 22 bases. Germline V gene data show CDR1 as DFQATT and CDR2 as SNEGSKA (reference sequence). This CDR3 region has 15 residues. The CDR3 region is CSARKGGQLMDTQYF. The CDR3 DNA reads TGCAGTGCCAGAAAGGGGGGGCAGCTAATGGATACGCAGTATTTT.

This clonotype was recorded only once. The V and J genes are TRBV2 and TRBJ1-1, with D perhaps TRBD1 (5 bases). This CDR3 contains 16 residues. Germline CDR1 and CDR2: SNHLY and FYNNEI. V gave up 1 base and J gave up 3 bases, with 15 bases separating them. DNA of the CDR3: TGTGCCAGCAGTGAAGAGGTAGGGCAGGGAGACACTGAAGCTTTCTTT. Amino acids: CASSEEVGQGDTEAFF. The full variable domain, with the rest looked up from reference TRBV2 and TRBJ1-1, is EPEVTQTPSHQVTQMGQEVILRCVPISNHLYFYWYRQILGQKVEFLVSFYNNEISEKSEIFDDQFSVERPDGSNFTLKIRSTKLEDSAMYFCASSEEVGQGDTEAFFGQGTRLTVV.

The chain has TRBV6-1 and TRBJ2-7; no definite D call. The V gene's germline CDR1 is MNHNS and CDR2 SASEGT. The CDR3 consists of 14 residues. Trimming shortened V by 7 bases and J by 5 bases, and 18 bases separated the two germline ends. The CDR3 DNA reads TGTGCCAGCACTTGGAGCTCCGGATGGGACGAGCAGTACTTC. Residues: CASTWSSGWDEQYF.

The chain couples TRBV11-2 to TRBJ2-3; D ambiguous. Trimming took off 3 bases at V and 0 bases at J, with 10 bases between the two ends. CDR3 length: 15 residues. Germline V lookup: CDR1 SGHAT, CDR2 FQNNGV. The CDR3 nucleotides are TGTGCCAGCAGCTTGGCCCAGTATAGCACAGATACGCAGTATTTT. Protein product: CASSLAQYSTDTQYF.

This clonotype was observed a few times. The V and J genes are TRBV5-4 and TRBJ1-3; unclear D gene. The CDR3 runs 15 residues. With 1 base removed from V and 0 bases from J, the gap between germline ends came to 8 bases. Germline V gene data show CDR1 as SGHNT and CDR2 as YYREEE (reference sequence). CDR3 DNA: TGTGCCAGCAGCTTGAACGCTTTCTCTGGAAACACCATATATTTT. As protein: CASSLNAFSGNTIYF.